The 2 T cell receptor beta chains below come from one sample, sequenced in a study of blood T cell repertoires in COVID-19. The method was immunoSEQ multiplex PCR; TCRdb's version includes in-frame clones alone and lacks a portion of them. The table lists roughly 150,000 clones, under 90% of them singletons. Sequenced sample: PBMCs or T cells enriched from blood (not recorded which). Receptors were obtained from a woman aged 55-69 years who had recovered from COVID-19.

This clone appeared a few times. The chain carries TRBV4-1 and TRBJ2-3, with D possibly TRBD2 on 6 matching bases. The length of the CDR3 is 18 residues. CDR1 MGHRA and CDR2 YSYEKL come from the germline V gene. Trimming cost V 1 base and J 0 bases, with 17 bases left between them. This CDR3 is CASSQVAYGTGSTDTQYF. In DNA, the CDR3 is TGCGCCAGCAGCCAAGTAGCGTACGGGACTGGGAGCACAGATACGCAGTATTTT.

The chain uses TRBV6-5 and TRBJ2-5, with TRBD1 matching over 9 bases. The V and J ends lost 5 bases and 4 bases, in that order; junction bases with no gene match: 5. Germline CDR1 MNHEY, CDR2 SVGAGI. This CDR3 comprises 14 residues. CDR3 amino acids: CASSRQGGRETQYF. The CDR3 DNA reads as TGTGCCAGCAGTCGACAGGGGGGGAGAGAGACCCAGTACTTC.